The TCR beta chain described here comes from a study of blood T cell repertoires in COVID-19. Whole-study context: Acute-phase and convalescent COVID-19 samples originated in the United States, Italy and Spain.

Profiled with immunoSEQ multiplex PCR; TCRdb holds only in-frame clones, not every one. Altogether about 260,000 clones are present, about nine tenths being singletons, with the ten largest covering roughly 4%. The TCR comes from a man in his sixties who had recovered from COVID-19. The specimen sequenced was peripheral blood.

In nucleotides, the CDR3 is TGTGCCAGCAGTGAAGCAGGACTCCGCCCCGAAGAGCAGTACTTC. It encodes CASSEAGLRPEEQYF. The chain links TRBV2 to TRBJ2-7; the D gene is possibly TRBD2 (5 bases). There are 15 residues in the CDR3. The ends were cut back, 0 bases at V and 7 bases at J, with 16 bases in the middle. Germline V gene data show CDR1 as SNHLY and CDR2 as FYNNEI.